This T cell receptor (beta chain) emerged from a study of PD-L1 blockade in urothelial cancer. This CDR3 is 16 amino acids long. CDR1 is MNHEY and CDR2 is SMNVEV in the germline V gene (reference sequence). Trimming took off 6 bases at V and 1 base at J, with 18 bases between the two ends. As for time point: peripheral blood 6 weeks after treatment start. Generated by immunoSEQ multiplex PCR, the TCRdb table keeps only in-frame clones and is missing some. This table has approximately 93,000 clones, 75% to 90% appearing once. The clonotype was recovered from a man in his 70s with urothelial cancer. The chain employs TRBV27 and TRBJ1-1; possibly TRBD1 for D (6 bases). Here the sequenced sample was PBMCs, taken around atezolizumab (anti-PD-L1) treatment. The CDR3 protein is CASSLTGTPWNTEAFF. The CDR3 nucleotides read TGTGCCAGCAGCCTGACAGGAACCCCCTGGAACACTGAAGCTTTCTTT.